This T cell receptor beta chain was identified during a study of T cells in Graves' hyperthyroidism and ophthalmopathy. RNA transcripts served as the template for amplifying TCR beta CDR3 regions. A set of HTBI primers served as the primers for a first-round RT-PCR of the TCR CDR3. TCRdb called the multiplex PCR reads again in MiXCR, with one record for every CDR3 protein. The sample records approximately 510,000 distinct CDR3 sequences, 46% being singletons. Regarding the study as a whole: The model made its ophthalmopathy prediction, and onset followed a median about 6.8 months later. Blood shared most expanded thyroid clonotypes above 0.001.

The CDR3 has 13 residues. The germline V gene has CDR1 SQVTM and CDR2 ANQGSEA. With V trimmed by 4 bases and J by 8 bases, 8 bases remained unmatched. Reasons for excluding patients were uncontrolled infection, other autoimmune disease, pregnancy or lactation. Based on clinical symptoms, serum thyroxine and TRAb, thyroid ultrasound and orbital computed tomography, diagnoses were reached. A note on this clonotype: Its antigen is still unknown.

The sequenced material came from peripheral blood or thyroid tissue (not recorded which). The chain recombines TRBV29-1 with TRBJ1-2; 9 bases line up with TRBD1. This receptor was identified in an adult woman with Graves' disease, either hyperthyroidism or ophthalmopathy (not recorded which). The CDR3: CSVVLGQGHGYTF. The CDR3 DNA sequence: TGCAGCGTTGTCCTGGGACAGGGCCACGGCTACACCTTC. Full variable domain (outside the CDR3, taken from reference TRBV29-1 and TRBJ1-2): SAVISQKPSRDICQRGTSLTIQCQVDSQVTMMFWYRQQPGQSLTLIATANQGSEATYESGFVIDKFPISRPNLTFSTLTVSNMSPEDSSIYLCSVVLGQGHGYTFGSGTRLTVV.